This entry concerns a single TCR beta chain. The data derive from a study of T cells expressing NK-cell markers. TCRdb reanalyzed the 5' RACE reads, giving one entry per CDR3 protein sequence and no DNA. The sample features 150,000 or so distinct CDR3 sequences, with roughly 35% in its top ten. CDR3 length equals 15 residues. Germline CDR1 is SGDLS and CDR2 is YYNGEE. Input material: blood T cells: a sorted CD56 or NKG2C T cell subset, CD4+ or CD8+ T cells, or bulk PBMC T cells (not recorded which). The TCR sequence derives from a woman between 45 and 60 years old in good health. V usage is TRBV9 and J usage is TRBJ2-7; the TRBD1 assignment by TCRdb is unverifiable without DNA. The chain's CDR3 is CASSVRPQGAYEQYF.